This T cell receptor (beta chain) comes out of a study of vaccination and CD4 T cells after COVID-19. Study as a whole: Post-COVID samples were collected a median 101 days following diagnosis, spanning 35 to 161.

Concerning this clonotype itself: Antigen: not known.

Trimming took 0 bases from V and 5 from J; bases not matched to a gene: 7. The germline CDR1 and CDR2 sequences are LGHNA and YNFKEQ. CDR3 length equals 17 residues. Treatment here: approximately nine-day PBMC culture with coronavirus spike peptide pools or control peptides (ViraFEST assay). CD4+ T cells were isolated by negative selection after about ten days of culture. Sequencing of cultured CD4+ T cell DNA used the Oncomine TCR Beta short-read assay. TCRdb passed the PCR reads through MiXCR, listing each CDR3 protein once. The sample lists about 4,600 distinct CDR3 sequences, less than 50% occurring once.

V usage is TRBV4-2 and J usage is TRBJ2-1; TRBD2 matches at 10 bases. Sequenced material: CD4+ T cells from blood, cultured in vitro. The clonotype comes from a human donor who had recovered from COVID-19. CDR3 sequence (DNA): TGTGCCAGCAGCCAAGAATGGGCTAGCGGGGGTCACAATGAGCAGTTCTTC. Its protein product is CASSQEWASGGHNEQFF.